These T cell receptor beta chains were read from a single sample in a study of cytomegalovirus exposure and HLA in healthy donors. Only in-frame clones appear in the TCRdb table, and some are missing; sequencing was by immunoSEQ multiplex PCR. This table holds 100,000 to 150,000 clones, about 80% found once. Sequencing was done on a sample of PBMCs. The receptors stem from a woman aged 40-49 years in good health and CMV-seronegative. Both conserved end residues are part of each CDR3. The order of the fields is V gene, clone size, J gene, D gene, CDR3 DNA, CDR3 protein. The D gene is left open where the match is weak. Only some rows state a clone size, as once, few, many or a class for expanded clones.

TRBV6-6	once	TRBJ1-2	-	TGTGCCAGCAGCCCTCAGGAGGGGACCGTTTATGGCTACACCTTC	CASSPQEGTVYGYTF
TRBV7-9	-	TRBJ1-6	-	TGTGCCAGCAGCTTCTCCCAGGATAATTCACCCCTCCACTTT	CASSFSQDNSPLHF
TRBV19	-	TRBJ2-5	-	TGTGCCAGTAGTATTGCGGCAGTTCAAGAGACCCAGTACTTC	CASSIAAVQETQYF
TRBV7-9	-	TRBJ2-1	TRBD2	TGTGCCAGCAGCTTAGCAGGAGCGGGAGAGGCATCTGAGCAGTTCTTC	CASSLAGAGEASEQFF
TRBV27	-	TRBJ2-7	TRBD2	TGTGCCAGCAGTCCCCCAATAGCGGGAGGTGTCTCCTACGAGCAGTACTTC	CASSPPIAGGVSYEQYF
TRBV27	once	TRBJ2-7	-	TGTGCCAGCAGCCCAGGCACGGGGTACGAGCAGTACTTC	CASSPGTGYEQYF
TRBV19	once	TRBJ1-2	TRBD1	TGTGCCAGTAGTATTTTATACGTGCGGGACAGGGGCATTCCAGGCTATGGCTACACCTTC	CASSILYVRDRGIPGYGYTF
TRBV7-3	-	TRBJ1-2	-	TGTGCCAGCAGTTCCAGGGGAGATGGCTACACCTTC	CASSSRGDGYTF
TRBV6-6	-	TRBJ1-2	TRBD1	TGTGCCAGCGTACGAAGGGGGCAGGGAGGAGGCTACACCTTC	CASVRRGQGGGYTF
TRBV7-9	-	TRBJ1-1	-	TGTGCCAGCACCCCCGGATCTAGGCGCGAAGCTTTCTTT	CASTPGSRREAFF
TRBV5-1	few	TRBJ1-1	-	TGCGCCAGCAGCTTGAACGAGGTTCCTGAAGCTTTCTTT	CASSLNEVPEAFF
TRBV4-2	-	TRBJ2-5	TRBD1	TGTGCCAGCAGCCAGTACGGACAGGGCCAAGAGACCCAGTACTTC	CASSQYGQGQETQYF
TRBV19	-	TRBJ1-1	-	TGTGCCAGTAGTAATCCGGGCACTGAAGCTTTCTTT	CASSNPGTEAFF
TRBV25-1	-	TRBJ1-3	-	TGTGCCAGCAGTTCGTTGGGGAGGGGAAACACCATATATTTT	CASSSLGRGNTIYF
TRBV5-4	-	TRBJ2-7	TRBD1	TGTGCCAGCAGCCCAGGGACAGGGATCGTCTACGAGCAGTACTTC	CASSPGTGIVYEQYF
TRBV14	-	TRBJ1-1	-	TGTGCCAGCAGCCTTTTACAGGCGGAGACTGAAGCTTTCTTT	CASSLLQAETEAFF
TRBV6-1	few	TRBJ2-2	-	TGTGCCAGCAGTGAAAGGGGGAGGGTCAACACCGGGGAGCTGTTTTTT	CASSERGRVNTGELFF
TRBV2	-	TRBJ2-6	-	TGTGCCAGCAGTGATCAGGGCACTGGGGCCAACGTCCTGACTTTC	CASSDQGTGANVLTF
TRBV15	-	TRBJ1-2	-	TGTGCCACCAGCAGAGGAGGAGCAGCTAACTATGGCTACACCTTC	CATSRGGAANYGYTF
TRBV28	-	TRBJ2-5	TRBD2	TGTGCCAGCAGTCCTAGCGGGAGGACTCGAGGGGAGACCCAGTACTTC	CASSPSGRTRGETQYF
TRBV2	few	TRBJ1-4	-	TGTGCCAGCAGTGACATGGCAGGGCCTAATGAAAAACTGTTTTTT	CASSDMAGPNEKLFF
TRBV7-2	-	TRBJ2-7	TRBD2	TGTGCCAGCACCCGAGGACTAGAAAGATACGAGCAGTACTTC	CASTRGLERYEQYF
TRBV7-3	few	TRBJ2-6	-	TGTGCCAGCAGCCCTACAGGGGGGGCCAACGTCCTGACTTTC	CASSPTGGANVLTF
TRBV4-2	-	TRBJ1-5	-	TGTGCCAGCAGCCAAGGGAGAGGACATAGCAATCAGCCCCAGCATTTT	CASSQGRGHSNQPQHF
TRBV4-2	-	TRBJ2-5	TRBD1	TGTGCCAGCAGCCAGGGCAGGGGGCAGGGGGAGACCCAGTACTTC	CASSQGRGQGETQYF
TRBV5-4	-	TRBJ2-1	-	TGTGCCAGCAGCACACAAGCCGCGGATGAGCAGTTCTTC	CASSTQAADEQFF
TRBV18	-	TRBJ2-7	TRBD1	TGTGCCAGCTCATTCGACAGGGTGAGGGACGAGCAGTACTTC	CASSFDRVRDEQYF
TRBV29-1	-	TRBJ2-7	TRBD1	TGCAGCGTTGAATTATTACCGGGACAGGGAGCCGAGCAGTACTTC	CSVELLPGQGAEQYF
TRBV2	-	TRBJ2-2	TRBD1	TGTGCCAGCAGTGATTTTCCTCCGGGCCAGGGGGCTATCGGGGAGCTGTTTTTT	CASSDFPPGQGAIGELFF
TRBV6-1	-	TRBJ2-3	-	TGTGCCAGCAGTGAGAACAAAAACACAGATACGCAGTATTTT	CASSENKNTDTQYF
TRBV7-8	once	TRBJ2-1	TRBD1	TGTGCCAGCAGCCGTAGCTCGGGACAGAGTGTAGAGAATGAGCAGTTCTTC	CASSRSSGQSVENEQFF
TRBV5-5	-	TRBJ2-7	-	TGTGCCAGCAGCTTTGGGGGGTACGAGCAGTACTTC	CASSFGGYEQYF
TRBV5-1	-	TRBJ2-1	TRBD1	TGCGCCAGCAGCTTAGGACAGGGGGGGTCCGATGAGCAGTTCTTC	CASSLGQGGSDEQFF